These T cell receptor beta chains were read from a single sample in a study of T-cell reconstitution after alpha-beta-depleted transplantation in children. Using its own MiXCR run on the PCR reads, TCRdb lists one record per CDR3 protein. There are about 90,000 distinct CDR3 sequences in the sample; roughly 16% occur only once, and roughly a fifth lies in the top ten. Sequenced material: PBMCs, mostly from graft donor cells, taken 180 days after TCRalphabeta/CD19-depleted stem cell transplant. These receptor sequences come from a male patient under 10 years old who had a stem cell transplant for acute lymphoblastic leukemia, so the T cells may come from the graft donor. CDR3s include the opening cysteine and the closing phenylalanine or tryptophan. Each record gives: J gene, clone size, V gene, D gene, CDR3 protein, CDR3 DNA. D genes are given only for firm matches. For some rows the clone size is stated as once, few or many, or as a class when expanded; others skip it.

TRBJ2-7 | few | TRBV7-6 | - | CASSNQGLLYEQYF | TGTGCCAGCAGCAACCAGGGGCTACTTTACGAGCAGTACTTC
TRBJ2-1 | - | TRBV27 | - | CASSFPAGRGINNEQFF | TGTGCCAGCAGTTTTCCCGCCGGACGGGGAATCAACAATGAGCAGTTCTTC
TRBJ2-7 | - | TRBV19 | - | CASSIVTDAYEQYF | TGTGCCAGTAGTATTGTGACGGACGCCTACGAGCAGTACTTC
TRBJ2-5 | few | TRBV29-1 | - | CSVVGGRDSQETQYF | TGCAGCGTTGTAGGGGGTCGAGACAGCCAAGAGACCCAGTACTTC
TRBJ1-1 | many | TRBV20-1 | TRBD1 | CSAGRQGGTEAFF | TGCAGTGCTGGCAGACAGGGTGGTACTGAAGCTTTCTTT
TRBJ1-1 | few | TRBV5-6 | - | CASTPTGNTEAFF | TGTGCCAGCACCCCGACTGGGAACACTGAAGCTTTCTTT
TRBJ2-2 | - | TRBV15 | - | CATGGISNTGELFF | TGTGCCACCGGGGGGATCTCCAACACCGGGGAGCTGTTTTTT
TRBJ1-2 | - | TRBV5-1 | - | CASSLARSNYGYTF | TGCGCCAGCAGCTTGGCAAGATCTAACTATGGCTACACCTTC
TRBJ2-7 | - | TRBV20-1 | - | CSARWGRTSYEQYF | TGCAGTGCTAGATGGGGCAGAACCTCCTACGAGCAGTACTTC
TRBJ2-7 | few | TRBV7-8 | - | CASSPRTVLSSYEQYF | TGTGCCAGCAGCCCCCGGACCGTCCTTAGCTCCTACGAGCAGTACTTC
TRBJ2-7 | few | TRBV6-1 | TRBD1 | CASSAGQGANYEQYF | TGTGCCAGCAGTGCGGGACAGGGGGCGAACTACGAGCAGTACTTC
TRBJ2-5 | few | TRBV9 | - | CASSHGRDQETQYF | TGTGCCAGCAGCCACGGCCGAGATCAAGAGACCCAGTACTTC
TRBJ1-5 | - | TRBV7-6 | - | CASSLDRAGISNQPQHF | TGTGCCAGCAGCTTAGACCGGGCGGGGATTAGCAATCAGCCCCAGCATTTT
TRBJ2-1 | - | TRBV10-3 | - | CAISDPAGAHHSYNEQFF | TGTGCCATCAGTGACCCTGCCGGGGCTCACCATTCCTACAATGAGCAGTTCTTC
TRBJ2-7 | - | TRBV25-1 | - | CASSEKRLSYEQYF | TGTGCCAGCAGTGAGAAGCGCCTCTCCTACGAGCAGTACTTC
TRBJ1-1 | few | TRBV6-1 | - | CASSERGDTEAFF | TGTGCCAGCAGTGAAAGGGGCGACACTGAAGCTTTCTTT
TRBJ2-1 | - | TRBV7-9 | TRBD1 | CASSIRDRGVNEQFF | TGTGCCAGCAGCATCCGGGACAGGGGAGTTAATGAGCAGTTCTTC
TRBJ2-7 | many | TRBV28 | - | CASRDSYEQYF | TGTGCCAGCAGGGACAGCTACGAGCAGTACTTC
TRBJ2-2 | - | TRBV7-6 | - | CASSFAVGATNTGELFF | TGTGCCAGCAGCTTCGCAGTGGGAGCAACGAACACCGGGGAGCTGTTTTTT
TRBJ2-4 | many | TRBV11-2 | - | CASSLGNPLTLAKNIQYF | TGTGCCAGCAGCTTAGGAAACCCACTGACTCTAGCCAAAAACATTCAGTACTTC
TRBJ2-3 | - | TRBV11-2 | - | CASNRRGVPDISTDTQYF | TGTGCCAGCAACCGGAGGGGGGTTCCAGACATTAGCACAGATACGCAGTATTTT
TRBJ1-5 | many | TRBV5-5 | - | CASSLEGRTTISNQPQHF | TGTGCCAGCAGCTTGGAGGGCCGTACAACCATTAGCAATCAGCCCCAGCATTTT
TRBJ2-7 | - | TRBV29-1 | - | CSVEGRGGEQYF | TGCAGCGTGGAAGGCAGGGGAGGCGAGCAGTACTTC
TRBJ1-5 | - | TRBV30 | - | CAWSVIGDQPQHF | TGTGCCTGGAGTGTTATTGGGGATCAGCCCCAGCATTTT
TRBJ2-7 | - | TRBV5-1 | - | CASSYGTFYEQYF | TGCGCCAGCAGCTACGGGACCTTCTACGAGCAGTACTTC
TRBJ2-1 | - | TRBV27 | - | CASSLGFGTDYNEQFF | TGTGCCAGCAGTTTAGGGTTCGGGACGGATTACAATGAGCAGTTCTTC
TRBJ2-2 | many | TRBV5-1 | - | CASSLESAITGELFF | TGCGCCAGCAGCTTGGAGTCGGCAATCACCGGGGAGCTGTTTTTT
TRBJ2-7 | - | TRBV6-2/TRBV6-3 | - | CASSYSEWAGYEQYF | TGTGCCAGCAGTTACTCGGAGTGGGCCGGCTACGAGCAGTACTTC
TRBJ2-2 | - | TRBV5-5 | - | CASSLSTGELFF | TGTGCCAGCAGCTTGAGTACCGGGGAGCTGTTTTTT
TRBJ2-7 | - | TRBV5-1 | TRBD1 | CASSPQPGQAKYEQYF | TGCGCCAGCAGTCCCCAGCCCGGACAGGCCAAATACGAGCAGTACTTC
TRBJ1-2 | - | TRBV5-1 | TRBD1 | CASSVTGSYGYTF | TGCGCCAGCAGCGTGACAGGGTCCTATGGCTACACCTTC
TRBJ2-7 | few | TRBV3-1 | - | CASSQALYEQYF | TGTGCCAGCAGCCAAGCCCTCTACGAGCAGTACTTC
TRBJ2-5 | few | TRBV4-3 | TRBD2 | CASSQEEIGLAGAQETQYF | TGCGCCAGCAGCCAAGAGGAGATCGGATTAGCGGGGGCCCAAGAGACCCAGTACTTC
TRBJ2-5 | - | TRBV4-3 | TRBD2 | CASSQNPSGVETQNF | TGCGCCAGCAGCCAAAACCCTAGCGGGGTGGAGACCCAGAACTTC
TRBJ2-6 | - | TRBV25-1 | TRBD1 | CASSPWGTGLLSGANVLTF | TGTGCCAGCAGTCCTTGGGGGACAGGGCTCCTCTCTGGGGCCAACGTCCTGACTTTC
TRBJ1-4 | few | TRBV12-3/TRBV12-4 | TRBD1 | CASSNRGPGKLFF | TGTGCCAGCAGTAACAGGGGGCCGGGAAAACTGTTTTTT
TRBJ1-4 | - | TRBV19 | - | CASSMRRQLLEKLFF | TGTGCCAGTAGTATGCGACGGCAGCTTCTTGAAAAACTGTTTTTT
TRBJ2-1 | many | TRBV12-3/TRBV12-4 | - | CASSLAGRSTEQFF | TGTGCCAGCAGTTTAGCGGGCCGGAGTACTGAGCAGTTCTTC
TRBJ1-2 | - | TRBV20-1 | - | CSLSRLRVSYGYTF | TGCAGCCTCAGCCGACTCCGGGTGTCCTATGGCTACACCTTC
TRBJ2-3 | few | TRBV9 | - | CASSVQRRGHTQYF | TGTGCCAGCAGCGTCCAGCGGAGGGGGCATACGCAGTATTTT
TRBJ1-1 | few | TRBV6-5 | TRBD1 | CASSYGTAGTEAFF | TGTGCCAGCAGCTACGGGACAGCGGGCACTGAAGCTTTCTTT
TRBJ2-5 | few | TRBV20-1 | TRBD2 | CSASTSGGSQETQYF | TGCAGTGCTTCGACTAGCGGGGGGAGCCAAGAGACCCAGTACTTC
TRBJ2-7 | many | TRBV20-1 | - | CSASDPAGSSYEQYF | TGCAGTGCTAGCGACCCTGCGGGCAGCTCCTACGAGCAGTACTTC
TRBJ1-1 | - | TRBV20-1 | - | CSAFQGLIAEAFF | TGCAGTGCTTTCCAAGGGTTAATTGCTGAAGCTTTCTTT
TRBJ1-4 | - | TRBV27 | TRBD1 | CASSIRQGIGTNREKLFF | TGTGCCAGCAGTATCCGACAGGGTATCGGGACAAATCGAGAAAAACTGTTTTTT
TRBJ2-1 | few | TRBV20-1 | TRBD2 | CSARPGLAGGANEQFF | TGCAGTGCTAGGCCGGGACTAGCGGGGGGGGCCAATGAGCAGTTCTTC
TRBJ2-2 | - | TRBV7-6 | - | CASSSPGVLATGELFF | TGTGCCAGCAGCTCACCAGGGGTTCTGGCAACCGGGGAGCTGTTTTTT
TRBJ2-7 | - | TRBV27 | - | CASSYSDNTYEQYF | TGTGCCAGCAGTTACTCGGACAACACCTACGAGCAGTACTTC
TRBJ2-1 | - | TRBV12-3/TRBV12-4 | TRBD2 | CASSQAGGRDNEQFF | TGTGCCAGCAGCCAAGCGGGGGGGCGGGACAATGAGCAGTTCTTC
TRBJ2-7 | many | TRBV5-5 | - | CASSLEAGLPYEQYF | TGTGCCAGCAGCTTGGAGGCAGGGCTCCCCTACGAGCAGTACTTC
TRBJ1-2 | - | TRBV20-1 | - | CSAAETANYGYTF | TGCAGTGCCGCAGAGACCGCTAACTATGGCTACACCTTC
TRBJ2-2 | - | TRBV20-1 | TRBD1 | CSVTGGNTGELFF | TGCAGTGTTACAGGGGGCAACACCGGGGAGCTGTTTTTT
TRBJ1-2 | - | TRBV7-2 | - | CASALQDGNYGYTF | TGTGCCAGCGCACTTCAGGACGGAAACTATGGCTACACCTTC
TRBJ2-5 | few | TRBV5-8 | TRBD2 | CASTRRGAPQETQYF | TGTGCCAGCACCCGGCGGGGGGCGCCCCAAGAGACCCAGTACTTC
TRBJ2-1 | few | TRBV14 | - | CASSQVGGKFF | TGTGCCAGCAGCCAAGTTGGGGGAAAGTTCTTC
TRBJ2-7 | few | TRBV9 | - | CASSVGAYEQYF | TGTGCCAGCAGCGTGGGTGCCTACGAGCAGTACTTC
TRBJ2-7 | - | TRBV12-3/TRBV12-4 | - | CASSSSRDTPQYF | TGTGCCAGCAGTTCGTCCCGGGACACACCGCAGTACTTC
TRBJ2-7 | once | TRBV20-1 | TRBD2 | CSASGTRSWEQYF | TGCAGTGCTTCCGGGACTAGGTCTTGGGAGCAGTACTTC
TRBJ1-1 | - | TRBV4-1 | - | CASSQVLVNTEAFF | TGCGCCAGCAGCCAAGTGTTAGTGAACACTGAAGCTTTCTTT
TRBJ1-4 | - | TRBV27 | - | CASSPTNEKLFF | TGTGCCAGCAGTCCAACTAATGAAAAACTGTTTTTT